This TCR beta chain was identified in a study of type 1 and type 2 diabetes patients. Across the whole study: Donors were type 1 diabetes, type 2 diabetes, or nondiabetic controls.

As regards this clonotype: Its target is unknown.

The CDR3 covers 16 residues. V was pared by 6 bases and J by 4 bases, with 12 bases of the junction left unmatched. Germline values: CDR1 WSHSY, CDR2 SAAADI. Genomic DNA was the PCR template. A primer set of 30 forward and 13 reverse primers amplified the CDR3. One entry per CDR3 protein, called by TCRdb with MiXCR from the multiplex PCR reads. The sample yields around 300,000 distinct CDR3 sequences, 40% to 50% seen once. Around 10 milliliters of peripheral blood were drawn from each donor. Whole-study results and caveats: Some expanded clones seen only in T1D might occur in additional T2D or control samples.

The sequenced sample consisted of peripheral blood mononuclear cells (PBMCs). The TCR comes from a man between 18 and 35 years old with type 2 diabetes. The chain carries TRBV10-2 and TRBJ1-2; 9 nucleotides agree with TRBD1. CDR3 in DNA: TGCGCCAGCAGGCCGATGGGACAGGGAACGCCCTATGGCTACACCTTC. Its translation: CASRPMGQGTPYGYTF.